Listed below are T cell receptor beta chains from one sample, sequenced in a study of Graves' ophthalmopathy and Graves' hyperthyroidism. One entry per CDR3 protein results from TCRdb running MiXCR on the multiplex PCR reads. The sample yields roughly 600,000 distinct CDR3 sequences, about two fifths seen once. The sequenced sample was peripheral blood or thyroid tissue (not recorded which). These receptors were obtained from an adult man with Graves' hyperthyroidism. Each CDR3 is given with its conserved first and last residue. The D gene is left open where the match is weak. Clone size is given for some rows only: seen once, a few or many times, or a class if the clone is expanded.

v_gene	d_gene	j_gene	abundance	CDR3nt	CDR3aa
TRBV10-3	TRBD1	TRBJ2-2	.	TGTGCCATCAGGGACAGGGGGCCGCCCACCGGGGAGCTGTTTTTT	CAIRDRGPPTGELFF
TRBV6-5	.	TRBJ2-5	few	TGTGCCAGCAGCCAAGAGGGTAGCGGCGACCTCCAGGAGACCCAGTACTTC	CASSQEGSGDLQETQYF
TRBV24-1	TRBD1	TRBJ2-2	many	TGTGCCACCAGACCCCCCCTGGGACAGGACACCGGGGAGCTGTTTTTT	CATRPPLGQDTGELFF
TRBV7-9	TRBD1	TRBJ2-2	many	TGTGCCAGCAGCTCACAGGGGGCATACACCGGGGAGCTGTTTTTT	CASSSQGAYTGELFF
TRBV7-3	.	TRBJ1-1	.	TGTGCCAGCAGCTTAAGGCAGGGGCCGGTCACTGAAGCTTTCTTT	CASSLRQGPVTEAFF
TRBV29-1	.	TRBJ2-7	.	TGCAGCTTAGACGACTCGCCCTACGAGCAGTACTTC	CSLDDSPYEQYF
TRBV7-9	.	TRBJ1-5	many	TGTGCCAGCAGCTTAGTGATCAGAGATAGCAATCAGCCCCAGCATTTT	CASSLVIRDSNQPQHF
TRBV24-1	.	TRBJ1-1	.	TGTGCCACCAGTGATTTAGGGACGGTGAACACTGAAGCTTTCTTT	CATSDLGTVNTEAFF
TRBV29-1	.	TRBJ1-3	many	TGCAGCGTTGGTCTTTCAGCTGGAAACACCATATATTTT	CSVGLSAGNTIYF
TRBV20-1	.	TRBJ2-5	.	TGCAGTGCCCTTGGACAAGAGACCCAGTACTTC	CSALGQETQYF
TRBV11-1	.	TRBJ2-5	many	TGTGCCAGCAGCTTAACGCTACAGCAAGAGACCCAGTACTTC	CASSLTLQQETQYF
TRBV11-1	TRBD2	TRBJ2-5	many	TGTGCCAGCAGCGCCGGGGGGTCATCTGTGGAGACCCAGTACTTC	CASSAGGSSVETQYF
TRBV24-1	.	TRBJ2-2	many	TGTGCCACCAGGCCGGGACACGCGAACACCGGGGAGCTGTTTTTT	CATRPGHANTGELFF
TRBV12-3/TRBV12-4	TRBD1	TRBJ2-5	.	TGTGCCAGCAGGCAGGGGGCCCAAGAGACCCAGTACTTC	CASRQGAQETQYF
TRBV2	.	TRBJ1-2	many	TGTGCCAGCACACAGGGATATGGCTACACCTTC	CASTQGYGYTF
TRBV25-1	.	TRBJ1-5	many	TGTGCCAGCAGTACCGGGGGAGGGTCTCAGCCCCAGCATTTT	CASSTGGGSQPQHF
TRBV2	.	TRBJ1-5	once	TGTGCCAGCCGGGGCCAGCATTTT	CASRGQHF